The source of this TCR beta chain is a study of OX40 agonist ivuxolimab in advanced cancers. About this clone itself: What it binds is not known.

Points from the study as a whole: Fewer expanded clones were found on average in CD4+ than in CD8+ T cells.

Blood sampling took place at baseline, cycle 4 day 1, and cycle 7 day 1. V was pared by 6 bases and J by 2 bases, with 14 bases between. This CDR3 region has 14 residues. The germline V gene encodes CDR1 MDHEN and CDR2 SYDVKM. The data were produced by immunoSEQ multiplex PCR, yet TCRdb's version contains in-frame clones alone and is incomplete. The data show under 55,000 clones, 90% to 95% seen once. The specimen was CD4+ or CD8+ T cells sorted from blood, collected in a trial of the OX40 agonist ivuxolimab. This receptor was identified in an adult with an advanced solid tumor such as melanoma, head and neck, liver or kidney cancer. The chain has TRBV28 and TRBJ2-7, with D possibly matching TRBD1 (6 bases). CDR3 residues: CASRPDRDPYEQYF. The CDR3, as DNA: TGTGCCAGCAGACCGGACAGAGACCCCTACGAGCAGTACTTC.